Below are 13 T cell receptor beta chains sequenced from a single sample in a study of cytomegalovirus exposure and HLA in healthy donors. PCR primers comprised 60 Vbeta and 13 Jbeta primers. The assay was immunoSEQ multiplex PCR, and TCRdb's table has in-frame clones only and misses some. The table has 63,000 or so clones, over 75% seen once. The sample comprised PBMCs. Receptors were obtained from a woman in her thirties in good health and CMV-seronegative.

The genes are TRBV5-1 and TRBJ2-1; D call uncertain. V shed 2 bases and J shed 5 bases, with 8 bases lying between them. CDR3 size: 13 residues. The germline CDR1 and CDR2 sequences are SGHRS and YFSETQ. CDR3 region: CASSFGGDNEQFF. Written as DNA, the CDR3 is TGCGCCAGCAGCTTCGGCGGAGACAATGAGCAGTTCTTC.

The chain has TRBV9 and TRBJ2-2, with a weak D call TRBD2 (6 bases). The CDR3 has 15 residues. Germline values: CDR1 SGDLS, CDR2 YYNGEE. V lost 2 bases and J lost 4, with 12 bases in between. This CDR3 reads CASSVKASATGELFF. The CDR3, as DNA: TGTGCCAGCAGCGTGAAGGCTAGCGCCACCGGGGAGCTGTTTTTT.

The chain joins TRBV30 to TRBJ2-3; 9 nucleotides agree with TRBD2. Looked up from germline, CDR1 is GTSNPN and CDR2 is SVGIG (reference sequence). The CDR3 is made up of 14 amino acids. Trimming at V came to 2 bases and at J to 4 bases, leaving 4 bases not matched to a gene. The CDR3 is CAWSLAGGADTQYF. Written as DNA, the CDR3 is TGTGCCTGGAGTCTTGCGGGAGGGGCAGATACGCAGTATTTT.

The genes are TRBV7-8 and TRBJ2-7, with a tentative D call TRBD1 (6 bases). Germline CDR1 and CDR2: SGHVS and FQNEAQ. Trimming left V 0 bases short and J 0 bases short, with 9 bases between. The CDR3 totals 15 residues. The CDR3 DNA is TGTGCCAGCAGCTTAGCCATGGACAGCTCCTACGAGCAGTACTTC. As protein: CASSLAMDSSYEQYF.

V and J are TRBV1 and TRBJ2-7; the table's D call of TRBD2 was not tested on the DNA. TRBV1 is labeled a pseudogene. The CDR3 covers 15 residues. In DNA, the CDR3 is TGCACCAGCAGCCACCCACGGGGGGGCTGCTACGAGCAGTACTTC. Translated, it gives CTSSHPRGGCYEQYF.

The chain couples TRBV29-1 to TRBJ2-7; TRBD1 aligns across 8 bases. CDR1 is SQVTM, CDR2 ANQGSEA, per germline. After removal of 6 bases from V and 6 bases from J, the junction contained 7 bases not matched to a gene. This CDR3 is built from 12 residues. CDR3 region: CSVTSTGAEQYF. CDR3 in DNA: TGCAGCGTCACTTCGACAGGGGCCGAGCAGTACTTC.

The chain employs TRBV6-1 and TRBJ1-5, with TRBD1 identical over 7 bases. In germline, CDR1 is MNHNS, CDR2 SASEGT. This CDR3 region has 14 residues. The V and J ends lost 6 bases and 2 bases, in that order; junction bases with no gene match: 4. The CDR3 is CASSEGQRNQPQHF. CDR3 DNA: TGTGCCAGCAGCGAGGGACAGCGCAATCAGCCCCAGCATTTT.

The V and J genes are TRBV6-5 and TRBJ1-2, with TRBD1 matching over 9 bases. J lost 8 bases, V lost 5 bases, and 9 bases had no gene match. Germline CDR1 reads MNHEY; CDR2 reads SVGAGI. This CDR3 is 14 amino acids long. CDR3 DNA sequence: TGTGCCAGCAGTGGGGACAGGGCGTCGGGAGGCTACACCTTC. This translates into CASSGDRASGGYTF.

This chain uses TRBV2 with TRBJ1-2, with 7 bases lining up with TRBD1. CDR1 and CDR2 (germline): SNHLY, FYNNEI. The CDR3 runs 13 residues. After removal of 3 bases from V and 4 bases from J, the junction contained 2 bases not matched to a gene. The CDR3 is CASSETGSYGYTF. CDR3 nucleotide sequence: TGTGCCAGCAGTGAGACAGGGTCCTATGGCTACACCTTC.

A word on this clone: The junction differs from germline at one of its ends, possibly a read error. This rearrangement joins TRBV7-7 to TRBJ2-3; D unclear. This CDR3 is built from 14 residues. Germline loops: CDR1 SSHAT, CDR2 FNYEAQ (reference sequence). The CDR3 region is CASSLGRSTDTQYF. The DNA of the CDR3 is TGTGCTAGCAGCTTAGGGCGGAGCACAGATACGCAGTATTTT.

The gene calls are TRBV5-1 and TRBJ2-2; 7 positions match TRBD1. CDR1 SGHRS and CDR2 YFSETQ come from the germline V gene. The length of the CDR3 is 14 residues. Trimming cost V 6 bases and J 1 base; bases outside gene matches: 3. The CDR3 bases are TGCGCCAGCACCCGGACAGGGAACACCGGGGAGCTGTTTTTT. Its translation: CASTRTGNTGELFF.

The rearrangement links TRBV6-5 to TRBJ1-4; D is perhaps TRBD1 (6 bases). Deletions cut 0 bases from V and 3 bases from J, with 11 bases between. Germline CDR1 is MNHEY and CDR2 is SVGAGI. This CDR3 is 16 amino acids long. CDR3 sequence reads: CASSYSLTGANEKLFF. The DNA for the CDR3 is TGTGCCAGCAGTTACTCTTTGACAGGAGCTAATGAAAAACTGTTTTTT.

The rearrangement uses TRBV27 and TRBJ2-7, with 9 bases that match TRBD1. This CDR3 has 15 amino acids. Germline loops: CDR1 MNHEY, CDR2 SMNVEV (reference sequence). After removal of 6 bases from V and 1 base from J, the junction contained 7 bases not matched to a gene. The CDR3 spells CASSDSTGGSYEQYF. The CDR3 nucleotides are TGTGCCAGCAGCGATTCGACAGGGGGGTCCTACGAGCAGTACTTC.